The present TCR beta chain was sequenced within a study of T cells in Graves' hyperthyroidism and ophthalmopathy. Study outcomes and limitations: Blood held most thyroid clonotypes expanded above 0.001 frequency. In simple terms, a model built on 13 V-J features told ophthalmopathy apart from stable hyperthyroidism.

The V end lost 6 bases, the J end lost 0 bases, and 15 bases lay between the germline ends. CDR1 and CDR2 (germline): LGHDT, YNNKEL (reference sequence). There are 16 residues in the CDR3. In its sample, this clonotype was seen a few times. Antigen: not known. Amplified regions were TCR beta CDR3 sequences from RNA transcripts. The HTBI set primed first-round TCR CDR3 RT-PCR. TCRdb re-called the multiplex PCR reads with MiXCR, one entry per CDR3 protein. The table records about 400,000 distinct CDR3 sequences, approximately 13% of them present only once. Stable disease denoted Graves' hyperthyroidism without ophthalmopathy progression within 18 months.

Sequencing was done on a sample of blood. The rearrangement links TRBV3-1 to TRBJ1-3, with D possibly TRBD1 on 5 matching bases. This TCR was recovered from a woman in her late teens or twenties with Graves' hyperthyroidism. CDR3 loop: CASSPDGGVSGNTIYF. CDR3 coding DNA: TGTGCCAGCAGTCCCGACGGGGGGGTCTCTGGAAACACCATATATTTT.